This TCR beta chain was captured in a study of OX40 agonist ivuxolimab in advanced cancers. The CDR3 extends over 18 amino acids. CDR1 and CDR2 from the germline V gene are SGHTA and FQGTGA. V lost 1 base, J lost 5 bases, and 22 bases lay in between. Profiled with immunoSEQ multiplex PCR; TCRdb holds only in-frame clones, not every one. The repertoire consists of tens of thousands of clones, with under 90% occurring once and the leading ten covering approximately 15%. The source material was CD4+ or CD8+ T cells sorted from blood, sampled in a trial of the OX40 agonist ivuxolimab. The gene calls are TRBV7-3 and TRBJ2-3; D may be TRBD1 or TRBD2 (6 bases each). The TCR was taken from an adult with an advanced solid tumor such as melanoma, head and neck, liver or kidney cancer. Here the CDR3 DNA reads TGTGCCAGCAGCTTAAAGGGGGTTGTGGGGAGGCAAGTAGATACGCAGTATTTT. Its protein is CASSLKGVVGRQVDTQYF.